A single sample is the source of the 9 T cell receptor beta chains below, sequenced in a study of blood T cell repertoires in COVID-19. The repertoire was sequenced with immunoSEQ multiplex PCR; TCRdb's copy has only in-frame clones and lacks some. The table has about 260,000 clones, around nine tenths seen once; the top ten hold around a tenth. Sequenced input: peripheral blood. Every receptor here comes from a man between 40 and 49 years old who had recovered from COVID-19.

The chain is built from TRBV9 and TRBJ2-1; 9 bases agree with TRBD2. The junction had 10 bases not matched to a gene; V was cut back by 4 bases and J by 8 bases. Germline values: CDR1 SGDLS, CDR2 YYNGEE. CDR3 length equals 15 residues. This chain's CDR3 is CASSPGGGGGDEQFF. The CDR3 region has the DNA TGTGCCAGCAGCCCCGGCGGGGGGGGAGGGGATGAGCAGTTCTTC.

V usage is TRBV19 and J usage is TRBJ1-1; a possible D gene is TRBD1 (6 bases). There are 16 residues in the CDR3. V shed 3 bases and J shed 0 bases, with 14 bases lying between them. Germline V CDR1 and CDR2: LNHDA, SQIVND (reference sequence). Here the CDR3 DNA reads TGTGCCAGTAGTATTAACACAGGGCGAATGAACACTGAAGCTTTCTTT. This translates into CASSINTGRMNTEAFF.

This clone was seen a few times. The J gene is TRBJ1-6, the V gene TRBV5-1; no firm D call. CDR3 size: 14 residues. V lost 0 bases to trimming and J lost 6 bases, with 7 bases between them. The germline V gene encodes CDR1 SGHRS and CDR2 YFSETQ. Written as DNA, the CDR3 is TGCGCCAGCAGCTTGGTAGGGAGTAATTCACCCCTCCACTTT. It codes for CASSLVGSNSPLHF.

The chain links TRBV19 to TRBJ2-7, with TRBD1 identical over 12 bases. Losses at the gene ends were 5 bases for V and 4 bases for J; bases not matched to a gene: 9. Germline values: CDR1 LNHDA, CDR2 SQIVND (reference sequence). The CDR3 covers 16 residues. CDR3 DNA: TGTGCCAGTAGTCCCTTGGGGGGACAGGGGGCTTACGAGCAGTACTTC. Protein sequence: CASSPLGGQGAYEQYF. The complete variable domain, with remaining parts taken from reference TRBV19 and TRBJ2-7, reads DGGITQSPKYLFRKEGQNVTLSCEQNLNHDAMYWYRQDPGQGLRLIYYSQIVNDFQKGDIAEGYSVSREKKESFPLTVTSAQKNPTAFYLCASSPLGGQGAYEQYFGPGTRLTVT.

This rearrangement joins TRBV27 to TRBJ1-2; D may be TRBD1 (5 bases). Germline loops: CDR1 MNHEY, CDR2 SMNVEV (reference sequence). Trimming shortened V by 5 bases and J by 5 bases, and 9 bases separated the two germline ends. The CDR3 covers 12 residues. Here the CDR3 reads CASSREGYGYTF. CDR3 bases: TGTGCCAGCAGTAGGGAGGGGTATGGCTACACCTTC.

The chain is built from TRBV7-2 and TRBJ2-6, with no clear D. The germline CDR1 and CDR2 sequences are SGHTA and FQGNSA. The length of the CDR3 is 15 residues. Trimming took off 1 base at V and 0 bases at J, with 4 bases between the two ends. CDR3 amino acids: CASSLVGSGANVLTF. CDR3 nucleotide sequence: TGTGCCAGCAGCTTAGTCGGCTCTGGGGCCAACGTCCTGACTTTC.

J is TRBJ2-1 and V is TRBV7-2; D possibly corresponds to TRBD2 (5 bases). Germline CDR1 is SGHTA and CDR2 is FQGNSA. The CDR3 contains 16 residues. The germline V and J ends were trimmed by 0 bases and 4 bases, with 13 bases remaining between them. This CDR3 reads CASSLAEERPYNEQFF. The CDR3 nucleotides are TGTGCCAGCAGCTTAGCGGAGGAGCGGCCTTACAATGAGCAGTTCTTC.

V and J are TRBV6-5 and TRBJ2-7; D is perhaps TRBD2 (6 bases). Germline V CDR1 and CDR2: MNHEY, SVGAGI. This CDR3 spans 12 amino acids. The CDR3 loop is CSAGPFNYEQYF. The DNA for the CDR3 is TGTTCTGCGGGACCCTTTAATTACGAGCAGTACTTC.

The genes are TRBV7-9 and TRBJ1-2, with 10 bases fitting TRBD1. The ends lost 0 bases at V and 2 bases at J; junction bases unmatched: 12. Germline V gene data show CDR1 as SEHNR and CDR2 as FQNEAQ (reference sequence). This CDR3 contains 19 residues. The DNA of the CDR3 is TGTGCCAGCAGCTTAGCTGGACAGGGGGAAATGGGAGCGAACTATGGCTACACCTTC. Residues: CASSLAGQGEMGANYGYTF. Full variable domain (missing parts from reference TRBV7-9 and TRBJ1-2): DTGVSQNPRHKITKRGQNVTFRCDPISEHNRLYWYRQTLGQGPEFLTYFQNEAQLEKSRLLSDRFSAERPKGSFSTLEIQRTEQGDSAMYLCASSLAGQGEMGANYGYTFGSGTRLTVV.